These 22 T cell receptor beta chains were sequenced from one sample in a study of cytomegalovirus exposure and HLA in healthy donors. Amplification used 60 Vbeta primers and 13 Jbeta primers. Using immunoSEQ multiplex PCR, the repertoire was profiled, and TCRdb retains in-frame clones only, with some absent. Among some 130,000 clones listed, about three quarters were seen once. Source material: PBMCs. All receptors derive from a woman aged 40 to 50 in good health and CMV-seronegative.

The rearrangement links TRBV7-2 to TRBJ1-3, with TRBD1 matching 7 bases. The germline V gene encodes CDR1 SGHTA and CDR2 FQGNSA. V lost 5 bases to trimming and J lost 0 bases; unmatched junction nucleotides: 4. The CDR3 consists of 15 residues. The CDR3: CASSATGDSGNTIYF. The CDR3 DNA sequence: TGTGCCAGCAGCGCAACAGGGGACTCTGGAAACACCATATATTTT.

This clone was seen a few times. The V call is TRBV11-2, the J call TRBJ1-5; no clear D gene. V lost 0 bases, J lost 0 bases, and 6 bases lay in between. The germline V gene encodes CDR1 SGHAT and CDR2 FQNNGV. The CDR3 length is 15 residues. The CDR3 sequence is CASSLDGYSNQPQHF. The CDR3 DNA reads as TGTGCCAGCAGCTTAGACGGTTATAGCAATCAGCCCCAGCATTTT.

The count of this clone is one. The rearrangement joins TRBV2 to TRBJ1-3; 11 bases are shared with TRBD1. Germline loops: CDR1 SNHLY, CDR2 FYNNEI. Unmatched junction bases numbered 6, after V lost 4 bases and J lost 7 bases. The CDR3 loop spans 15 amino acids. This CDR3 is CASSGRTGGVNTIYF. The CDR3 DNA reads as TGTGCCAGCAGTGGACGGACAGGGGGCGTGAACACCATATATTTT. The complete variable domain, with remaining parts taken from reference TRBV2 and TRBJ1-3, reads EPEVTQTPSHQVTQMGQEVILRCVPISNHLYFYWYRQILGQKVEFLVSFYNNEISEKSEIFDDQFSVERPDGSNFTLKIRSTKLEDSAMYFCASSGRTGGVNTIYFGEGSWLTVV.

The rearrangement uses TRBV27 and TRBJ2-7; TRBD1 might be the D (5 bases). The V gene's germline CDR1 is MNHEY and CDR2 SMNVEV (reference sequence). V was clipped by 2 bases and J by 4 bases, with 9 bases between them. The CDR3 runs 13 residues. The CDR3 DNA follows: TGTGCCAGCAGTTTAGTCCAGGGATACGAGCAGTACTTC. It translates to CASSLVQGYEQYF.

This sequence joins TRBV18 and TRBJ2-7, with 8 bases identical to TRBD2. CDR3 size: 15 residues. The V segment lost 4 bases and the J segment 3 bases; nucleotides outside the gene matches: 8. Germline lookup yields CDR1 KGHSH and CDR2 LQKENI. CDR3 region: CASSLGLANRYEQYF. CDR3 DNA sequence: TGTGCCAGCTCACTTGGACTAGCCAACCGCTACGAGCAGTACTTC.

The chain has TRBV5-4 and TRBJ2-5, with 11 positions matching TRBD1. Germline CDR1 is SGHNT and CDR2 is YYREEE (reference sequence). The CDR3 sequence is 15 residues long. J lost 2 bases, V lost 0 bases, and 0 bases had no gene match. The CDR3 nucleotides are TGTGCCAGCAGCTTGGGGGACAGGGGGCAAGAGACCCAGTACTTC. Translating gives CASSLGDRGQETQYF.

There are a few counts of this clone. The CDR3 loop is CASSLSAEEFYEQYF. CDR3 nucleotide sequence: TGTGCCAGCAGCTTATCTGCGGAAGAATTCTACGAGCAGTACTTC. V and J are TRBV7-2 and TRBJ2-7; no firm D call. Deletions cut 2 bases from V and 3 bases from J, with 14 bases between. CDR3 length equals 15 residues. The germline V gene encodes CDR1 SGHTA and CDR2 FQGNSA.

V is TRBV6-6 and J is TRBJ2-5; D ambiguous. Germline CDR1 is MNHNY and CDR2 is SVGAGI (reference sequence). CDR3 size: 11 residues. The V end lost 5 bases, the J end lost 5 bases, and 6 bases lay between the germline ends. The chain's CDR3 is CASSAGETQYF. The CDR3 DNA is TGTGCCAGCAGTGCCGGGGAGACCCAGTACTTC.

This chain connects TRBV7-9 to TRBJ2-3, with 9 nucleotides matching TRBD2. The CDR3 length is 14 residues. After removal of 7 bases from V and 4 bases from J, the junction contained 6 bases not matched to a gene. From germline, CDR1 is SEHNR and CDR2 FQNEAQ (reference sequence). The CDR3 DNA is TGTGCCAGCACGGGCCTAGCGGGACCAGATACGCAGTATTTT. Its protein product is CASTGLAGPDTQYF. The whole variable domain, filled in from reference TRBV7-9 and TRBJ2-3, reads DTGVSQNPRHKITKRGQNVTFRCDPISEHNRLYWYRQTLGQGPEFLTYFQNEAQLEKSRLLSDRFSAERPKGSFSTLEIQRTEQGDSAMYLCASTGLAGPDTQYFGPGTRLTVL.

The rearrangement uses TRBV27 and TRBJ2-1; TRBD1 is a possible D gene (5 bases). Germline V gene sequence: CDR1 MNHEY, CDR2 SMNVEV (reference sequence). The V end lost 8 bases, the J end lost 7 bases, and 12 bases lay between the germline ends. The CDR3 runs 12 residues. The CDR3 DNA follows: TGTGCCAGCGGTCTAGGGGTTAATGAGCAGTTCTTC. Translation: CASGLGVNEQFF.

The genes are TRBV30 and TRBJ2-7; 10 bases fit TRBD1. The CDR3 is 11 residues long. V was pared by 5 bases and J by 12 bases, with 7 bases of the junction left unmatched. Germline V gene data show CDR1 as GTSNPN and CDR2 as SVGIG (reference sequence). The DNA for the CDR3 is TGTGCCTGGCTAGACCGGGACAGGGGGTACTTC. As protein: CAWLDRDRGYF.

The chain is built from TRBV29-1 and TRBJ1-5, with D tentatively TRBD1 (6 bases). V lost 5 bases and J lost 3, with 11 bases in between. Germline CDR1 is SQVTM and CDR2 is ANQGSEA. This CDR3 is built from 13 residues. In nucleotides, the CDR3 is TGCAGCGTTCGCAGGGACATCAATCAGCCCCAGCATTTT. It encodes CSVRRDINQPQHF.

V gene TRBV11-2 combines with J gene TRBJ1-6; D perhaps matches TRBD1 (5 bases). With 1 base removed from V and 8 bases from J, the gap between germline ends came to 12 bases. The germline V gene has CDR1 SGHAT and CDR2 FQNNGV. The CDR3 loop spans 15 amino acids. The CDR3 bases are TGTGCCAGCAGCTTAGGAGCAGGGATCGATTCACCCCTCCACTTT. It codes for CASSLGAGIDSPLHF.

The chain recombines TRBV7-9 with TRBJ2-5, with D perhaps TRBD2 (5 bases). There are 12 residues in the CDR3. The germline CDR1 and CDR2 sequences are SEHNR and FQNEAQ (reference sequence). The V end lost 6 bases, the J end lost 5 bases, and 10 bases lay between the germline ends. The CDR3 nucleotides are TGTGCCAGCAGTCAAGCGGTGGAGACCCAGTACTTC. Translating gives CASSQAVETQYF.

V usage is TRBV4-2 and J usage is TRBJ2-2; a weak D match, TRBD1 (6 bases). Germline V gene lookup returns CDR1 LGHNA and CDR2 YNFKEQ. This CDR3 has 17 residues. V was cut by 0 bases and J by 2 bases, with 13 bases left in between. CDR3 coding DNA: TGTGCCAGCAGCCAAGAACCGAGGGGGACAAACACCGGGGAGCTGTTTTTT. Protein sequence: CASSQEPRGTNTGELFF.

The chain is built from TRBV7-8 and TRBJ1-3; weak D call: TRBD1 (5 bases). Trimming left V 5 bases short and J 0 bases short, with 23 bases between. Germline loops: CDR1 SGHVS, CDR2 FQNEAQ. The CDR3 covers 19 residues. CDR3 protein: CASSNPPRQFRNSGNTIYF. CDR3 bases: TGTGCCAGCAGCAACCCCCCACGACAGTTTAGAAACTCTGGAAACACCATATATTTT.

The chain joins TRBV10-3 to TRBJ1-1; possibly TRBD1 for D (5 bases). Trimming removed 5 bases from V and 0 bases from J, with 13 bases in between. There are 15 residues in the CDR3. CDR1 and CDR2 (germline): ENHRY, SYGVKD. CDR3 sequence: CAISHKQALNTEAFF. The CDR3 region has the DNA TGTGCCATCAGTCACAAACAGGCGCTGAACACTGAAGCTTTCTTT.

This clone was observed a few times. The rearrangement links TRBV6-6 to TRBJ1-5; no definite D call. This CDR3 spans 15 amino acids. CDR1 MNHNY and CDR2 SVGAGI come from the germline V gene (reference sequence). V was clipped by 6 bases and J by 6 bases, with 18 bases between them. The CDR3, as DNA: TGTGCCAGCAGCCCCCGGGGTATAGAGGGTCAGCCCCAGCATTTT. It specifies CASSPRGIEGQPQHF.

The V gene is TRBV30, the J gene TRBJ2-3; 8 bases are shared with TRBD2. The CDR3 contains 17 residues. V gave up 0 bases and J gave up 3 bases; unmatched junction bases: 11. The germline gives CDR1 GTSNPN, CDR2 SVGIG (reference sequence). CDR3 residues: CAWSVLSGGGLTDTQYF. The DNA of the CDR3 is TGTGCCTGGAGTGTACTATCGGGGGGGGGTTTAACAGATACGCAGTATTTT. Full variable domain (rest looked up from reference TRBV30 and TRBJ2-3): SQTIHQWPATLVQPVGSPLSLECTVEGTSNPNLYWYRQAAGRGLQLLFYSVGIGQISSEVPQNLSASRPQDRQFILSSKKLLLSDSGFYLCAWSVLSGGGLTDTQYFGPGTRLTVL.

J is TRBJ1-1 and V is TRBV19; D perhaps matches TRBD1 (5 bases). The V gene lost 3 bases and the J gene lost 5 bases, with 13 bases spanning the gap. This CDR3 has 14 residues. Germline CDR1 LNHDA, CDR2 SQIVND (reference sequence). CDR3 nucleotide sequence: TGTGCCAGTAGTATTGCAGGGTCGTGGACTGAAGCTTTCTTT. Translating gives CASSIAGSWTEAFF.

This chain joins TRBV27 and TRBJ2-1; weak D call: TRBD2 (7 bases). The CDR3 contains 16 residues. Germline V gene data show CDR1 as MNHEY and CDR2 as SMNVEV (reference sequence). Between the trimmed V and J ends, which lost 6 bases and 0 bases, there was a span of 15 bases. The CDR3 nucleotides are TGTGCCAGCAGCCTGCGCGGGGGCAGCTCCTACAATGAGCAGTTCTTC. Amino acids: CASSLRGGSSYNEQFF.

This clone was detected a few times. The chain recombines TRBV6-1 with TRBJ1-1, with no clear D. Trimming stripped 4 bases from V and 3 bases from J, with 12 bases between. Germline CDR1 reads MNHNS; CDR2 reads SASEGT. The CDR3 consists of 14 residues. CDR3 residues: CASSVLDKDTEAFF. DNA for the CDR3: TGTGCCAGCAGTGTCCTCGACAAGGACACTGAAGCTTTCTTT.